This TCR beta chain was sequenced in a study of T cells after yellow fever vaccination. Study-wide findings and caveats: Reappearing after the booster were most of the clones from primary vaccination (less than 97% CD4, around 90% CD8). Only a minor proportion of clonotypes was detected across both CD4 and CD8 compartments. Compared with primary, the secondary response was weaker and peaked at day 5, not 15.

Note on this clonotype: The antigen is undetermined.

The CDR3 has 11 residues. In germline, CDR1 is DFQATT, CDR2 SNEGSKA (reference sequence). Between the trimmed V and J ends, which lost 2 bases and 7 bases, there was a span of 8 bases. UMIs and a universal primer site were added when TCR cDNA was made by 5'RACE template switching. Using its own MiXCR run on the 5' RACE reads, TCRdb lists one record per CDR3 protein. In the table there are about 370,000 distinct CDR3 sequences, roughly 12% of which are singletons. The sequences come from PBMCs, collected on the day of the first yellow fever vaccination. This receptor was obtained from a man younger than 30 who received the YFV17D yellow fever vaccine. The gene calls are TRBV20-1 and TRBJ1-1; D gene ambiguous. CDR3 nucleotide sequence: TGCAGTGCTAGAAAGGGCCTTGAAGCTTTCTTT. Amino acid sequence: CSARKGLEAFF.